This T cell receptor (beta chain) was recovered during a study of CD8+CD57+ T cells in acquired aplastic anemia. Study-level points and caveats: There were roughly 28 CD8+ CDR3 sequences that occurred in both patients and controls. Between the patient and control groups, CD8+ Simpson's diversity did not differ significantly.

Turning to this clonotype: Its antigen is undetermined.

Genomic DNA served as template for TCR beta VDJ and CDR3 profiling. TCRdb re-called the reads through MiXCR, storing one row per CDR3 protein. The sample yields 90,000 to 120,000 distinct CDR3 sequences, 40% to 60% seen once. Germline V CDR1 and CDR2: LNHDA, SQIVND (reference sequence). V was clipped by 7 bases and J by 7 bases, with 13 bases between them. The CDR3 is 13 amino acids. Sequencing was performed on sorted CD4+, CD8+, or CD8+CD57+ T cells (not recorded which) from PBMCs. The clonotype originates from a human donor in good health, serving as a control. This chain links TRBV19 with TRBJ1-4, with TRBD1 as a possible D gene (6 bases). DNA of the CDR3: TGTGCCAGTAAGCACAGGGTGGCTGAAAAACTGTTTTTT. Encoded protein: CASKHRVAEKLFF.